This T cell receptor (beta chain) stems from a study of T-cell reconstitution after alpha-beta-depleted transplantation in children listed by TCRdb under 2016. Regarding the study in general: Using TCR repertoire profiling, the study followed T-cell immune reconstitution in a quantitative way in children after TCRalphabeta/CD19-depleted allogeneic hematopoietic cell transplantation.

Study-wide conclusions, independent of this receptor: About two months after transplant, the apparently early recovery of alphabetaT-cell counts reportedly depended on just several hundred clones that had expanded rapidly and came from non-depleted graft cells. In some patients, high TCRbeta diversity at day 60 was attributed to recipient T cells and intrathymic progenitors that had survived conditioning. The frequencies of hyperexpanded clones fell over the following months, and after one year, T-cell counts and TCRbeta diversity were mostly attributed to newly produced T cells.

What the treatment or condition label conveys for this sample: allogeneic hematopoietic cell transplantation with graft depleted of TCRalphabeta T cells and CD19 B cells. The transplant recipients were children given TCRalphabeta/CD19-depleted allogeneic hematopoietic cell grafts. A distance of 9 bases separates the germline ends of V and J, which lose 6 bases and 7 bases respectively. The germline V gene (reference sequence) specifies DFQATT as CDR1 and SNEGSKA as CDR2. Reading from cysteine to phenylalanine, the CDR3 counts 11 amino acids. Only the CDR3 DNA stays, 33 bases, in frame from base 1. This clonotype was detected only a few times. Which antigen it targets is not known. Per-base quality was not reported, and no clone a single base away is much larger than it. The library came from PCR. Sequencer: Illumina HiSeq 2500. TCR library preparation used molecular barcoding, with unique molecular identifiers applied to normalize quantification of the TCRbeta repertoire. The public reads were quality trimmed at Q25 with fastp and then assembled into clones with MiXCR by TCRdb, keeping productive beta chains. CDR3 protein sequences are deduplicated, and each keeps its most common genes and DNA. This sample has roughly 100,000 distinct CDR3 sequences in its table, and around 7% of those were observed once. Approximately 16% of the sample is held by the ten biggest clonotypes.

This sequence uses TRBV20-1 and TRBJ2-2; no confident D gene assignment can be made. Sequenced here: PBMCs, sampled before TCRalphabeta/CD19-depleted stem cell transplant. This receptor was taken from a boy aged 2 to 10 with acute lymphoblastic leukemia, due to receive a stem cell transplant. The CDR3 is CSAEVVGELFF. The sequenced DNA: TGCAGTGCCGAGGTTGTCGGGGAGCTGTTTTTT.